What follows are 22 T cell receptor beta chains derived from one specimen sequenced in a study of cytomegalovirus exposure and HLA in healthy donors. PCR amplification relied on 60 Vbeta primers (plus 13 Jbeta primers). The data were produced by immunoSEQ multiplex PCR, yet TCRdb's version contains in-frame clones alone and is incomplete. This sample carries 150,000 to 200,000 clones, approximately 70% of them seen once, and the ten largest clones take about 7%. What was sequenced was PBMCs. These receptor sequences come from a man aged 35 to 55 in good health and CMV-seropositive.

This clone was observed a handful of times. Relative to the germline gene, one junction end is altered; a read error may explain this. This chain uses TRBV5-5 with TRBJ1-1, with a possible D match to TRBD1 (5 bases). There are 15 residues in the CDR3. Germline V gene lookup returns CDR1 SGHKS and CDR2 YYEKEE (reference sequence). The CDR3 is CASSLSAGYQPEAFF. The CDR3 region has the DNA TGTGCCAGCAGCTTATCTGCAGGGTACCAACCTGAGGCTTTCTTT.

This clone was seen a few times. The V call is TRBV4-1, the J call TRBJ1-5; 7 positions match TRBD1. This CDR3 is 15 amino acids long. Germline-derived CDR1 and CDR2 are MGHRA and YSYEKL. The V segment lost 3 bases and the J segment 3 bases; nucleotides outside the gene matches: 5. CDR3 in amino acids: CASSHLGTDNQPQHF. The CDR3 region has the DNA TGCGCCAGCAGCCATCTTGGGACAGACAATCAGCCCCAGCATTTT.

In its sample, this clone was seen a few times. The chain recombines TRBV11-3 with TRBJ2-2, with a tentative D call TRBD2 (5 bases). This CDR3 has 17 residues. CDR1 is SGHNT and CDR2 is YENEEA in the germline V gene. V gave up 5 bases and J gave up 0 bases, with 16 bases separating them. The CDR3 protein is CASSPGRVGANTGELFF. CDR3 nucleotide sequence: TGTGCCAGCAGCCCGGGAAGGGTGGGAGCGAACACCGGGGAGCTGTTTTTT.

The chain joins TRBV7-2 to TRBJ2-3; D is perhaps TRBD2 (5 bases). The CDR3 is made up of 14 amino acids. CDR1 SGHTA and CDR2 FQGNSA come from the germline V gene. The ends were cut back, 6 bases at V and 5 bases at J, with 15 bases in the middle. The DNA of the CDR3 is TGTGCCAGCAGGCGGGCCACCCCCCTAGATACGCAGTATTTT. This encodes CASRRATPLDTQYF.

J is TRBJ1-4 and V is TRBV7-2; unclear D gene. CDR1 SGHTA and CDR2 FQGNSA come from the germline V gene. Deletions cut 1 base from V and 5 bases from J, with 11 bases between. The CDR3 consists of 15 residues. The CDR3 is CASSLVGRSNEKLFF. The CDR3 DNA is TGTGCCAGCAGCTTAGTGGGCAGATCAAATGAAAAACTGTTTTTT.

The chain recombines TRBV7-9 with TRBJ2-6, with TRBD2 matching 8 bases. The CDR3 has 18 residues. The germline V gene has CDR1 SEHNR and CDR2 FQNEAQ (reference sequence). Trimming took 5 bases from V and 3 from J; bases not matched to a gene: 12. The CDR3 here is CASSPVSGGGLGANVLTF. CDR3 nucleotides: TGTGCCAGCAGCCCGGTTTCGGGGGGGGGCCTTGGGGCCAACGTCCTGACTTTC.

This chain's CDR3 is CASSPWEGTNTGELFF. CDR3 DNA sequence: TGTGCCAGCAGTCCCTGGGAGGGTACGAACACCGGGGAGCTGTTTTTT. This sequence joins TRBV27 and TRBJ2-2; 7 bases are a match to TRBD2. CDR3 length: 16 amino acids. J gave up 0 bases and V 5 bases, and 6 bases lay outside the gene matches. Per germline, CDR1 MNHEY and CDR2 SMNVEV (reference sequence).

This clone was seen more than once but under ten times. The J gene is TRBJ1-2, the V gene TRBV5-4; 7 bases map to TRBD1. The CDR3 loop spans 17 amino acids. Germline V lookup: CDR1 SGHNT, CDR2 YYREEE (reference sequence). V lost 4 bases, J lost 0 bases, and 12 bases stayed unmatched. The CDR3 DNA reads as TGTGCCAGCAGCCTAGGGACAGCCCAGGCTGCTAACTATGGCTACACCTTC. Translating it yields CASSLGTAQAANYGYTF.

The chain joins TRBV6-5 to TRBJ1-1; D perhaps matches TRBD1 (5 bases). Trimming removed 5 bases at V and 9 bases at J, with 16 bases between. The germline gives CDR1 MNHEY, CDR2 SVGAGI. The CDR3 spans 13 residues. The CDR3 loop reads CASSPAGGDKAFF. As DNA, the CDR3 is TGTGCCAGCAGTCCAGCGGGAGGGGATAAAGCTTTCTTT.

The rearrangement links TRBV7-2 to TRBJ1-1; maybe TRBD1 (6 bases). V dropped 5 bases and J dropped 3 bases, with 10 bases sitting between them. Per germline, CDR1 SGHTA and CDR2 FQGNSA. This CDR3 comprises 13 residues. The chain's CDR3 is CASSTPGDTEAFF. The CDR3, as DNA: TGTGCCAGCAGCACCCCAGGGGACACTGAAGCTTTCTTT.

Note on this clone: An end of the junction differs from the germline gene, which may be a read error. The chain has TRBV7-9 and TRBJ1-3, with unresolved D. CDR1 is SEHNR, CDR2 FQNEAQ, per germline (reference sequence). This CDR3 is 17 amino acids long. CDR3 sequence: CSSSPRGTVSSGNTIYF. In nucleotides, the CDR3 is TGTTCCAGCAGCCCCCGCGGTACTGTTAGCTCTGGAAACACCATATATTTT.

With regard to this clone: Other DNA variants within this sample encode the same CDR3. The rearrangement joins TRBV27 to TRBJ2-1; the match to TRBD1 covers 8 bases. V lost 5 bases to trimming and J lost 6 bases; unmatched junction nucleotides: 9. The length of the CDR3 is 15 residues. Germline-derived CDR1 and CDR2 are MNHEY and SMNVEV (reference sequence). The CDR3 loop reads CASSPWTGTANEQFF. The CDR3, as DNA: TGTGCCAGCAGTCCTTGGACAGGGACCGCCAATGAGCAGTTCTTC.

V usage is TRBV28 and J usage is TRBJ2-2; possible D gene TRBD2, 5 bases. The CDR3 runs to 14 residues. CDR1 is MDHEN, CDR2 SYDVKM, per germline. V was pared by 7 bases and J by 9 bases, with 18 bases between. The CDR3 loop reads CASTEGGVNRELFF. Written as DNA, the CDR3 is TGTGCCAGCACAGAGGGTGGGGTGAACCGGGAGCTGTTTTTT. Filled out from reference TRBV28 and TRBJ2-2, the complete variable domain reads DVKVTQSSRYLVKRTGEKVFLECVQDMDHENMFWYRQDPGLGLRLIYFSYDVKMKEKGDIPEGYSVSREKKERFSLILESASTNQTSMYLCASTEGGVNRELFFGEGSRLTVL.

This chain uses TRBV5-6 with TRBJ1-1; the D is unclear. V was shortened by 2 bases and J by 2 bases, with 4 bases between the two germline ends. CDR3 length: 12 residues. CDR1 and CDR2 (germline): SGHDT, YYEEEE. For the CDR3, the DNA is TGTGCCAGCAGCTTATTAAACACTGAAGCTTTCTTT. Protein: CASSLLNTEAFF.

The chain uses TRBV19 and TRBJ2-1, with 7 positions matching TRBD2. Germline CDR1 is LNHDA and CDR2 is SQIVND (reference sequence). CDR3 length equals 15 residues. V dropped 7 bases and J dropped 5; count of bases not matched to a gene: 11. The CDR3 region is CASTSMGGWDNEQFF. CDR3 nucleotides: TGTGCCAGTACCTCTATGGGGGGGTGGGACAATGAGCAGTTCTTC.

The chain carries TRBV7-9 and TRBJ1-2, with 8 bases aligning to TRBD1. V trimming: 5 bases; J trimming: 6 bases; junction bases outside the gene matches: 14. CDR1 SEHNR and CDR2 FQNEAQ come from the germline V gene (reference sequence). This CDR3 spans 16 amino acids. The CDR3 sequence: CASSRVSGQGFHGYTF. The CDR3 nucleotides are TGTGCCAGCAGCCGGGTTAGCGGACAGGGTTTTCATGGCTACACCTTC. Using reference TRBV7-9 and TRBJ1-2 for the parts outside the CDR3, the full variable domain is DTGVSQNPRHKITKRGQNVTFRCDPISEHNRLYWYRQTLGQGPEFLTYFQNEAQLEKSRLLSDRFSAERPKGSFSTLEIQRTEQGDSAMYLCASSRVSGQGFHGYTFGSGTRLTVV.

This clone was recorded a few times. CDR3 in DNA: TGTGCCATCAGGACAGCGGGGAGCGTCTACAATGAGCAGTTCTTC. Protein sequence: CAIRTAGSVYNEQFF. The chain joins TRBV10-3 to TRBJ2-1; 7 nucleotides match TRBD2. V gave up 6 bases and J gave up 3 bases; unmatched junction bases: 8. CDR3 size: 15 residues. Germline assignment: CDR1 ENHRY and CDR2 SYGVKD.

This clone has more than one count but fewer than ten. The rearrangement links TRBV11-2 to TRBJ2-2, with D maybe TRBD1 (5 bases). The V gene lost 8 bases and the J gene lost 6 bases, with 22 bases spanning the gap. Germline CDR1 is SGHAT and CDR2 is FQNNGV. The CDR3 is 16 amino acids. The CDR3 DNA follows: TGTGCCAGCGGCCTTTGGATTGGCAGGGTGGCCGGGGAGCTGTTTTTT. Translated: CASGLWIGRVAGELFF.

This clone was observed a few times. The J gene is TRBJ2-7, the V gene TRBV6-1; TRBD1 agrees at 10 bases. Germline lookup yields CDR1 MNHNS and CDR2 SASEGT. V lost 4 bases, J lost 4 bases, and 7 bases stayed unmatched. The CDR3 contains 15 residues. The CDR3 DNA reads TGTGCCAGCAGTGCCCTCGGGACAGGGGATTACGAGCAGTACTTC. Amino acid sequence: CASSALGTGDYEQYF.

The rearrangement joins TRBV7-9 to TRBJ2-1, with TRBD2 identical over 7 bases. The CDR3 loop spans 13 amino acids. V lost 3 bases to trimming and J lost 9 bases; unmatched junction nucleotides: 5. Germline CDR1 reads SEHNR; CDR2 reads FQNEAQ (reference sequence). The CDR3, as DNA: TGTGCCAGCAGCTTGGAAGGGGAGGGTGAGCAGTTCTTC. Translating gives CASSLEGEGEQFF.

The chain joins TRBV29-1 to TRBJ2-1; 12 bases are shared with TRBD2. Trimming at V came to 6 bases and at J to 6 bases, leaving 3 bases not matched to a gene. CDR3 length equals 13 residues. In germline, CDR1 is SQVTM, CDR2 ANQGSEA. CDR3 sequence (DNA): TGCAGCGTGCCGGGACTAGCGGGCAATGAGCAGTTCTTC. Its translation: CSVPGLAGNEQFF.

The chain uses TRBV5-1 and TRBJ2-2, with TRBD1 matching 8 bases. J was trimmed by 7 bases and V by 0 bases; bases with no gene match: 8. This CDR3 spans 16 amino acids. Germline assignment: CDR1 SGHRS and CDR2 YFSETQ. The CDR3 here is CASSLATGGNGGELFF. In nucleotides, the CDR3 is TGCGCCAGCAGCTTGGCCACAGGGGGGAATGGCGGGGAGCTGTTTTTT.